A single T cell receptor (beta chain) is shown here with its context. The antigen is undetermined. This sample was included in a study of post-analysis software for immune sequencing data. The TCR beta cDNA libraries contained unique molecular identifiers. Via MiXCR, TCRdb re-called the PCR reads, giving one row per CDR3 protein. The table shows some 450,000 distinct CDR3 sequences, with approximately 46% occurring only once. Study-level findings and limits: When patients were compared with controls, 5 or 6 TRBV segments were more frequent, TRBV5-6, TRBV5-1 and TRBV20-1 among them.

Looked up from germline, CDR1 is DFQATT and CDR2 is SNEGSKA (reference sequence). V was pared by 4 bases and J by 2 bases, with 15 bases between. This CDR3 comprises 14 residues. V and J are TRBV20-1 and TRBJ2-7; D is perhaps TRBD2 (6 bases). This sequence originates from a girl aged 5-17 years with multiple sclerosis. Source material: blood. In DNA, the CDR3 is TGCAGTGCTACCCATGCGGGGAGTACCTACGAGCAGTACTTC. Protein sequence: CSATHAGSTYEQYF.